This TCR beta chain derives from a study of Ad26.COV2.S vaccination and SARS-CoV-2 variants. Study as a whole: Ad26.COV2.S given intramuscularly, once or twice 56 days apart. General study points: People given the vaccine had a wider spike-specific TCR breadth than placebo recipients did.

Looked up from germline, CDR1 is LGHDT and CDR2 is YNNKEL (reference sequence). V was pared by 1 base and J by 0 bases, with 8 bases of the junction left unmatched. CDR3 length: 19 residues. The treatment is: 15 to 20 received Ad26.COV2.S at low or high dose, single or two shots; 5 received placebo; per-sample allocation not given. Sampling was performed 63 days after the first vaccine or placebo injection. An adult of 18-55 years in Boston served as donor. The vaccine delivered Wuhan-strain SARS-CoV-2 spike through an Ad26 vector. On this clone: Its antigen is not known.

Here immunoSEQ multiplex PCR was the method, and the copy in TCRdb shows in-frame clones only, minus some. The table includes some 320,000 clones, approximately 86% detected once. The sample in question was peripheral blood, obtained in a trial of Ad26.COV2.S vaccine versus placebo. This receptor was taken from a person between 18 and 65 years old who received the Ad26.COV2.S COVID-19 vaccine or a placebo. The chain employs TRBV3-1 (or the pseudogene TRBV3-2) and TRBJ2-3; 12 bases align to TRBD2. CDR3 residues: CASSQVRLAGVTSTDTQYF. CDR3 nucleotides: TGTGCCAGCAGCCAAGTTCGACTAGCGGGGGTGACTAGCACAGATACGCAGTATTTT.